The clone carrying this T cell receptor (beta chain) was seen at least ten times. Its target is unknown. TCR alpha and beta CDR3 regions were amplified from RNA using iRepertoire nested multiplex PCR. For one-step reverse transcription and amplification, 100-400 ng of tissue mRNA or PBMC total RNA was used. MiXCR, run by TCRdb on the multiplex PCR reads, gives a single entry per CDR3 protein. The sample has about 110,000 distinct CDR3 sequences; under 30% are singletons. This sample is part of a study of glioma-infiltrating T cells. Study-wide results and caveats: Non-neoplastic patients had below-expected tissue-blood divergence, while all gliomas exceeded expectation. Only very few CDR3 sequences appeared in both tissue and blood.

The specimen sequenced was glioma tissue, nonneoplastic brain tissue, or PBMCs (not recorded which). This TCR came from a human donor with low-grade glioma or glioblastoma, undergoing nonglioma brain surgery, or in good health (not recorded which).

The CDR3 region is CASSSDTIQETQYF. The CDR3 DNA reads as TGTGCCAGCAGTAGCGACACGATCCAAGAGACCCAGTACTTC. The V call is TRBV6-2 or TRBV6-3, the J call TRBJ2-5; no clear D gene. The CDR3 totals 14 residues. V lost 5 bases and J 1 base, leaving 11 bases between the germline ends. The germline V gene has CDR1 MNHEY and CDR2 SVGEGT.